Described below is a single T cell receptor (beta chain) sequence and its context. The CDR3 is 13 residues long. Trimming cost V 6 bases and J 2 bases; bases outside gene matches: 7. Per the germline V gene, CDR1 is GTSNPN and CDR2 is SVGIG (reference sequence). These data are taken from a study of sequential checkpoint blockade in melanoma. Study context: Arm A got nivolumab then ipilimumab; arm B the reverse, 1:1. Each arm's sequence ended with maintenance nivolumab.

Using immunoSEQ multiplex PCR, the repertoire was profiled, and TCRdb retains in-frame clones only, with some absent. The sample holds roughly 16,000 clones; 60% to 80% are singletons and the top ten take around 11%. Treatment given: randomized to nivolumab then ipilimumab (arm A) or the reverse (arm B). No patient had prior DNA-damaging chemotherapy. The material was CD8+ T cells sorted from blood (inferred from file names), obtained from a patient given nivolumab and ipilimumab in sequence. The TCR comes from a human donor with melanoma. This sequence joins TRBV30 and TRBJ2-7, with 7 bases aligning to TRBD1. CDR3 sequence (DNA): TGTGCCTGCCCCGGACAGGTAGCCTACGAGCAGTACTTC. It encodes CACPGQVAYEQYF.